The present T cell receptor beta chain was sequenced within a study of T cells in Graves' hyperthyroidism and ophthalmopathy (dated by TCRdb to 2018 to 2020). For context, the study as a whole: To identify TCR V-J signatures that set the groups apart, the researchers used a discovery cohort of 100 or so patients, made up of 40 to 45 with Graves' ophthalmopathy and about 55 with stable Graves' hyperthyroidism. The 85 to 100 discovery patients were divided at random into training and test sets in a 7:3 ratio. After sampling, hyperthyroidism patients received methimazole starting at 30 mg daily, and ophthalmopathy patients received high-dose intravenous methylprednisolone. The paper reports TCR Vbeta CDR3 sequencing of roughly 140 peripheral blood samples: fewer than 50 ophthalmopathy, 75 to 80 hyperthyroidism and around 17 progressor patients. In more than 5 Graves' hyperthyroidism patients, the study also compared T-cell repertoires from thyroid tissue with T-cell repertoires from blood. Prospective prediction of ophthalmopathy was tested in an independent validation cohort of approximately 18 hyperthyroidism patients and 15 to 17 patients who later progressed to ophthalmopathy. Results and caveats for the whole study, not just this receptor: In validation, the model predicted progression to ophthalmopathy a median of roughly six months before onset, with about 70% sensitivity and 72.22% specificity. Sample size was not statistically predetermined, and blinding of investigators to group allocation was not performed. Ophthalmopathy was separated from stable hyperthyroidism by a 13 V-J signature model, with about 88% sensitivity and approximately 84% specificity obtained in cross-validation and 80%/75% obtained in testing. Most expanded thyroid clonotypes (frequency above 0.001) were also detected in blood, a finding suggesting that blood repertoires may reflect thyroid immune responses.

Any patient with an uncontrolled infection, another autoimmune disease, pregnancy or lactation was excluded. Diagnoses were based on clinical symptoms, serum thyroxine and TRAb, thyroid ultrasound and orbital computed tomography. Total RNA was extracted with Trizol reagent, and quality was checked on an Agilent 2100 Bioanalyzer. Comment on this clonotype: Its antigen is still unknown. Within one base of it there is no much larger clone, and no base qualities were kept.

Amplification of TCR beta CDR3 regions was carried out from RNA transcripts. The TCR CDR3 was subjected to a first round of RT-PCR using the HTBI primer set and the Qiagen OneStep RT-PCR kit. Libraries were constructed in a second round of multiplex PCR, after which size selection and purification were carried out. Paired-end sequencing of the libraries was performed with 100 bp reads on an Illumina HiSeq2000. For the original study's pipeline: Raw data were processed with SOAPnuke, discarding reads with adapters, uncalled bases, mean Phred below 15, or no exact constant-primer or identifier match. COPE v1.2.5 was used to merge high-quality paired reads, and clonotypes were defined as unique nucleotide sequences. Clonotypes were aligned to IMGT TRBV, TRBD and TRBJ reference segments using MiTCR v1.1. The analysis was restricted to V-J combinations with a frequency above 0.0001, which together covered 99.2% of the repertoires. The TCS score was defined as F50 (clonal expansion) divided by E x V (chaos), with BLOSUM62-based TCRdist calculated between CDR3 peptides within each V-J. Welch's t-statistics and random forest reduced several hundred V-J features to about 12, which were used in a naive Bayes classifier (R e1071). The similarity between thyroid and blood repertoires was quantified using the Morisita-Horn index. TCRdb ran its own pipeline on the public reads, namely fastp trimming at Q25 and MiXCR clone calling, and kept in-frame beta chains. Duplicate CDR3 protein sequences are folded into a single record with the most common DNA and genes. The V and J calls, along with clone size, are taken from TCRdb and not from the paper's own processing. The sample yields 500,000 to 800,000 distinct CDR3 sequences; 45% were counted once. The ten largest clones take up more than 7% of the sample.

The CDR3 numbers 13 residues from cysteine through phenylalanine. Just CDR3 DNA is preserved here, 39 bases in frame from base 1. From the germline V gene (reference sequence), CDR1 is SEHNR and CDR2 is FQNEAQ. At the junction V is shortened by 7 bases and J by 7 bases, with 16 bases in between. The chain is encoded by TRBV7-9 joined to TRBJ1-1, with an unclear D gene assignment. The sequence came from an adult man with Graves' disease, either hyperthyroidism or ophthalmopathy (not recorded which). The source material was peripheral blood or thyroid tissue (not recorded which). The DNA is TGTGCCAGCACCCTCCGGCAGGTTGGTGAAGCTTTCTTT. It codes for CASTLRQVGEAFF.